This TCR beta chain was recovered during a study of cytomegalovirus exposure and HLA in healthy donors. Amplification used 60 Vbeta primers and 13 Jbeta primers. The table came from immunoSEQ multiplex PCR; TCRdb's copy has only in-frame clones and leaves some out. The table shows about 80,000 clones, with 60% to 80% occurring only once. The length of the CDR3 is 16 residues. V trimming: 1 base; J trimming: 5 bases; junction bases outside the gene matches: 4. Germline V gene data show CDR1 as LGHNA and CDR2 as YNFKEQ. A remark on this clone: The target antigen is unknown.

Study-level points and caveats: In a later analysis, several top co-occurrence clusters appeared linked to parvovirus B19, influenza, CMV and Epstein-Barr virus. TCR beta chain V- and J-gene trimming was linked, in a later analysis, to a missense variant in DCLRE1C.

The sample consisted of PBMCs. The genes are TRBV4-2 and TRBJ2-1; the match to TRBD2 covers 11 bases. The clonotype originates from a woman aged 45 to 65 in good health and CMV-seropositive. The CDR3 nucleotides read TGTGCCAGCAGCCAAGGGGAGGGACTAGCGGACAATGAGCAGTTCTTC. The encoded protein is CASSQGEGLADNEQFF.